The rows below give T cell receptor beta chains drawn from one sample of a study of long-term antiretroviral therapy in people with HIV. The assay was immunoSEQ multiplex PCR, and TCRdb's table has in-frame clones only and misses some. The sample shows 25,000 to 30,000 clones, over 80% of them seen only once. Sequences were derived from unsorted PBMCs, sampled 3.2 years before starting antiretroviral therapy. These receptors came from a man aged 50 to 59 with HIV. Both conserved end residues are part of each CDR3. D genes are given only for firm matches. Only part of the rows carry a size: once, few, many, or a class if the clone is expanded.

. TRBJ2-7 TRBV18 TRBD2 TGTGCCAGCTCACCATTCAGCGGGAGGGCGAACGAGCAGTACTTC CASSPFSGRANEQYF
few TRBJ2-7 TRBV6-1 TRBD2 TGTGCCAGCAGTGAACACCCTAGCGGGAGAGGTTACGAGCAGTACTTC CASSEHPSGRGYEQYF
. TRBJ2-5 TRBV19 . TGTGCCAGTAGTATAGGTTTAGTTTTTATGCAGACCCAGTACTTC CASSIGLVFMQTQYF
. TRBJ1-1 TRBV28 . TGTGCCAGCAGACCCTACAGGGTGGAGACTGAAGCTTTCTTT CASRPYRVETEAFF
. TRBJ1-1 TRBV7-9 . TGTGCCAGCACCCCACCACCGACAGCGAACACTGAAGCTTTCTTT CASTPPPTANTEAFF
. TRBJ2-5 TRBV10-3 . TGTGCCATCAGTGGAGGGGGACGGAAGCAAGAGACCCAGTACTTC CAISGGGRKQETQYF
. TRBJ2-1 TRBV6-1 TRBD1 TGTGCCAGCAGCCCTTACCTGACAGGGGGATTTGGGCAGTTCTTC CASSPYLTGGFGQFF
. TRBJ2-7 TRBV11-3 TRBD2 TGTGCCAGCAGCTCGGGACTAGCGGGAGTTGAGCAGTACTTC CASSSGLAGVEQYF
. TRBJ2-7 TRBV18 TRBD1 TGTGCCAGCTCACCATTAGACAGGGGGGCCGAGCAGTACTTC CASSPLDRGAEQYF
. TRBJ2-3 TRBV18 . TGTGCCAGCTCACCAGGGGCGGGAGATACGCAGTATTTT CASSPGAGDTQYF
. TRBJ2-5 TRBV18 . TGTGCCAGCTCACCACCCTTCTTGGAGACCCAGTACTTC CASSPPFLETQYF
. TRBJ1-4 TRBV7-2 . TGTGCCAGCAGCCCAACAGGACTAACTAATGAAAAACTGTTTTTT CASSPTGLTNEKLFF
. TRBJ1-5 TRBV19 . TGTGCCAGTAACCCCGGAATCTATAGCAATCAGCCCCAGCATTTT CASNPGIYSNQPQHF
. TRBJ1-1 TRBV7-3 TRBD1 TGTGCCAGCAGCCCACAAGGGGACAGGAGGGAGGGAGCTTTCTTT CASSPQGDRREGAFF
. TRBJ1-3 TRBV5-5 . TGTGCCAGCAGCAGTATTTTACAGGTTCGCTCTGGAAACACCATATATTTT CASSSILQVRSGNTIYF
. TRBJ2-3 TRBV5-1 . TGCGCCAGCAGCTTGGCTCGGCAAGATACGCAGTATTTT CASSLARQDTQYF
. TRBJ2-7 TRBV28 . TGTGCCAGCACCGGACAGCCAGGGGGGGGCGAGCAGTACTTC CASTGQPGGGEQYF
. TRBJ2-4 TRBV19 TRBD2 TGTGCCAGCCCGCATCGCCTAGCGGGGGGGCGGGCCAAAAACATTCAGTACTTC CASPHRLAGGRAKNIQYF
. TRBJ2-3 TRBV18 . TGTGCCAGCTCCCTCCGATTTGCGACAGATACGCAGTATTTT CASSLRFATDTQYF
. TRBJ1-1 TRBV5-8 . TGTGCCAGCAGCTCAATGAACACTGAAGCTTTCTTT CASSSMNTEAFF
. TRBJ2-7 TRBV29-1 . TGCAGCGCTTGCCCGACTACCGGACGGCGTTTTTACGAGGAGTACTTC CSACPTTGRRFYEEYF
. TRBJ1-4 TRBV14 TRBD1 TGTGCCAGCAGCCTGGGACAGGGAGAAAAACTGTTTTTT CASSLGQGEKLFF
. TRBJ2-7 TRBV10-3 . TGTGCCATCAGTGGAGAGGGTGGCTCCTACGAGCAGTACTTC CAISGEGGSYEQYF
. TRBJ1-5 TRBV6-1 . TGTGCCAGCAGTGAATTGAGGCAGGGCTTACAGCCCCAGCATTTT CASSELRQGLQPQHF
. TRBJ1-1 TRBV5-6 . TGTGCCAGCAGCCACAGACACAAGAACACTGAAGCTTTCTTT CASSHRHKNTEAFF
. TRBJ1-5 TRBV7-2 TRBD1 TGTGCCAGCAGCTTGGACAGGGCCAGAAATCAGCCCCAGCATTTT CASSLDRARNQPQHF
. TRBJ1-1 TRBV10-1 TRBD1 TGCGCCAACACGGAGGGGACAGAGATGAACACTGAAGCTTTCTTT CANTEGTEMNTEAFF
once TRBJ1-2 TRBV29-1 . TGCAGCGTTGGGGCAGACTATGGCTACACCTTC CSVGADYGYTF
. TRBJ2-1 TRBV10-2 TRBD2 TGCGCCACCCGGACTAGCGGCAACTACAATGAGCAGTTCTTC CATRTSGNYNEQFF
. TRBJ1-5 TRBV6-1 . TGTGCCAGCAGTGAAGCTTTCCGGTTGGCCCAGCATTTT CASSEAFRLAQHF
. TRBJ2-7 TRBV2 . TGTGCCAGCAGTGCGGGAGGACAGGGCTACTACGAGCAGTACTTC CASSAGGQGYYEQYF
. TRBJ2-6 TRBV25-1 TRBD1 TGTGCCAGCAGTCTGCCCGGGACAGGGGAACCTGGGGCCAACGTCCTGACTTTC CASSLPGTGEPGANVLTF
. TRBJ2-7 TRBV5-1 TRBD2 TGCGCCAGCAGCCCGCAGGGAGGGGCCTACGAGCAGTACTTC CASSPQGGAYEQYF
. TRBJ2-2 TRBV5-1 . TGCGCCAGCAGCAAAGACAGCATCGAGCGGGTCGGGGAGCTGTTTTTT CASSKDSIERVGELFF
. TRBJ1-6 TRBV2 . TGTGCCAGCAGCATTAGCTCCTATAATTCACCCCTCCACTTT CASSISSYNSPLHF
. TRBJ2-7 TRBV7-9 . TGTGCCAGCAGCTTAGGAGGAAGGGATTACGAGCAGTACTTC CASSLGGRDYEQYF
once TRBJ2-7 TRBV4-2 . TGTGCCAGCAGCCAGGAAAGACGCGGGTGGGAGCAGTACTTC CASSQERRGWEQYF
. TRBJ1-4 TRBV2 . TGTGCCAGCAGTGTAATCCGGGGTGATGAAAAACTGTTTTTT CASSVIRGDEKLFF
. TRBJ2-7 TRBV27 TRBD1 TGTGCCAGCAGCCTCGGACAGGGGCTTACCTACGAGCAGTACTTC CASSLGQGLTYEQYF
once TRBJ2-7 TRBV5-6 . TGTGCCAGCAGCTTGTTGGGGGTACCGGACGAGCAGTACTTC CASSLLGVPDEQYF
. TRBJ2-1 TRBV6-5 . TGTGCCAGCAGTTACCGGGGCGGTACATGGTACAATGAGCAGTTCTTC CASSYRGGTWYNEQFF
. TRBJ2-4 TRBV15 TRBD2 TGTGCCACCAGCAGAGTGGCTAGCGGGAGTCACATTCAGTACTTC CATSRVASGSHIQYF
few TRBJ1-6 TRBV5-4 . TGTGCCAGCAGCTTGGCAGGGAATAATTCACCCCTCCACTTT CASSLAGNNSPLHF
. TRBJ2-7 TRBV2 . TGTGCCAGCAGTGAATCGTGGGGGGGCAGCGAGCAGTACTTC CASSESWGGSEQYF
. TRBJ2-5 TRBV18 . TGTGCCAGCTCACCACCAGCCACAAGAGAGACCCAGTACTTC CASSPPATRETQYF
. TRBJ1-3 TRBV7-2 TRBD1 TGTGCCAGCAGCTACTTCCCAGGGGGCGCGTCGGGAAACACCATATATTTT CASSYFPGGASGNTIYF
. TRBJ2-1 TRBV7-9 . TGTGCCAGCAGCTTGAGGGGCGGGCTAGGCATGGGTGAGCAGTTCTTC CASSLRGGLGMGEQFF
. TRBJ1-1 TRBV5-1 . TGCGCCAGCAGCCCGATACCAGGCATGAACACTGAAGCTTTCTTT CASSPIPGMNTEAFF
. TRBJ2-7 TRBV7-6 TRBD2 TGTGCCAGCAGCTTACTGCTAGCGGGAGGAACTCAGTACTTC CASSLLLAGGTQYF
. TRBJ2-3 TRBV7-2 . TGTGCCAGCAGCTTTTCAGCAATTTCCCCAGATACGCAGTATTTT CASSFSAISPDTQYF
. TRBJ2-1 TRBV30 . TGTGCCTGGACTATACTTGGGAGAACCCATGAGCAGTTCTTC CAWTILGRTHEQFF